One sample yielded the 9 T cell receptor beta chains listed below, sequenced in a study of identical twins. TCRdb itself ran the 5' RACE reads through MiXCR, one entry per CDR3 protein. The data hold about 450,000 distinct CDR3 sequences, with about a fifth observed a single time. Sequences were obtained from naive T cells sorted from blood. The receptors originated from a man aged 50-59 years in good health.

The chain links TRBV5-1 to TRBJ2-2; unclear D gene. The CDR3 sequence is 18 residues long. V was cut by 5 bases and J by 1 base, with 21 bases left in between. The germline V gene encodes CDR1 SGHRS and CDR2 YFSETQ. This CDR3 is CASRRSLWASQNTGELFF. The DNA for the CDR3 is TGCGCCAGCAGACGGTCTCTATGGGCGTCACAGAACACCGGGGAGCTGTTTTTT.

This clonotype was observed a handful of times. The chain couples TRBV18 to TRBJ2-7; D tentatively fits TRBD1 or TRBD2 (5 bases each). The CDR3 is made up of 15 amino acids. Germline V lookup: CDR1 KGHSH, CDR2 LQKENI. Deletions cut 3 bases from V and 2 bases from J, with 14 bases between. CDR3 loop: CASSPNGDGAYEQYF. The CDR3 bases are TGTGCCAGCTCACCCAATGGGGACGGTGCCTACGAGCAGTACTTC.

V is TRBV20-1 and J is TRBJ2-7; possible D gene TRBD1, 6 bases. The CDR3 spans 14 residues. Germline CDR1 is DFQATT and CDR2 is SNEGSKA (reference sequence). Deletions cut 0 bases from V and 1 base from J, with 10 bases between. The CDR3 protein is CSARDPTGSYEQYF. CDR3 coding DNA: TGCAGTGCTAGAGATCCGACAGGATCCTACGAGCAGTACTTC.

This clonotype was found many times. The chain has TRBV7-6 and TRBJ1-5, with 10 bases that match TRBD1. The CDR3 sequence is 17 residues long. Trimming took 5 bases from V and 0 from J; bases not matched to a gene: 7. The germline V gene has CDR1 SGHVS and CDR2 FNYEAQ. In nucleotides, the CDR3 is TGTGCCAGCAGCCCTGGGACAGGGGTATATAGCAATCAGCCCCAGCATTTT. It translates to CASSPGTGVYSNQPQHF.

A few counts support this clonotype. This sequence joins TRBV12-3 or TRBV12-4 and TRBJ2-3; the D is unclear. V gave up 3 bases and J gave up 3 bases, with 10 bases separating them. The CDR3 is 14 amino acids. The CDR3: CASSFWGITDTQYF. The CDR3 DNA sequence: TGTGCCAGCAGTTTCTGGGGAATAACAGATACGCAGTATTTT.

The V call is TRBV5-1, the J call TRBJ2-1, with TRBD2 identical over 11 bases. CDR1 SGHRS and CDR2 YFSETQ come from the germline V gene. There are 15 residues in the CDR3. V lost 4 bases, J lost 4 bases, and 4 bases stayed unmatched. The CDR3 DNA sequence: TGCGCCAGCAGCACCCGGACTAGCGGGTACAATGAGCAGTTCTTC. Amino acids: CASSTRTSGYNEQFF.

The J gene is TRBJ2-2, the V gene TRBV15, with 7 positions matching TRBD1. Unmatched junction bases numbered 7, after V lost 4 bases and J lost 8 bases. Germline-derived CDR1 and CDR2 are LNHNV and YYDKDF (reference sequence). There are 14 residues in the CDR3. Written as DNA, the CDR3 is TGTGCCACCAGCACCGGGACAGCCCTGGGGGAGCTGTTTTTT. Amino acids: CATSTGTALGELFF.

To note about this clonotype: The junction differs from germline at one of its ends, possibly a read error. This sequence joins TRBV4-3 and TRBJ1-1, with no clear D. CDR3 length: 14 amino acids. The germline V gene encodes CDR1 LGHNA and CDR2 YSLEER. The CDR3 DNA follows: TGCGCCGGCAGCCAAGTCGGAGCCTCGTCTGAAGCTTTCTTT. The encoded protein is CAGSQVGASSEAFF.

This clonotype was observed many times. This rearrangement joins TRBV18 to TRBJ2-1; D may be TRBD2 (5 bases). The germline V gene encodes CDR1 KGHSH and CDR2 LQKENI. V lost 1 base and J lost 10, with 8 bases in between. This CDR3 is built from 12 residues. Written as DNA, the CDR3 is TGTGCCAGCTCACCACGGGAGTGGGAGCAGTTCTTC. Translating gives CASSPREWEQFF.